The 22 T cell receptor beta chains presented below share a single source sample, sequenced in a study of shared clonotypes between healthy human individuals (dated by TCRdb to 2020 to 2022). The library was built by means of the immunoSEQ multiplex PCR assay. TCRdb re-hosts the immuneACCESS table, in-frame sequences only. Its copies lack some clones; in the studies checked, an unresolved V gene accounts for under half of them, and the cause for the rest is not known. The sample yields some 690,000 clones; less than 95% were counted once. Clones ranked in the top ten supply about 33% of the sample. Sequenced: memory CD8+ T cells from PBMCs. The meaning of the sample's cell subset or site label: CD45RO+ cells pooled with CCR7-negative TemRA cells. Receptor source: a young man in good health. Some clones in this sample may be carry-over from other donors' samples.

V usage is TRBV5-8 and J usage is TRBJ2-7; the D gene could be TRBD1 or TRBD2 (5 bases each). Germline V gene sequence: CDR1 SGHTS, CDR2 YDEGEE. CDR3 length: 15 residues. V lost 5 bases to trimming and J lost 2 bases, with 17 bases between them. CDR3: CASSQPSGQAYEQYF. DNA for the CDR3: TGTGCCAGCAGTCAACCCAGCGGACAAGCCTACGAGCAGTACTTC.

This chain uses TRBV15 with TRBJ1-2; D is unresolved. V was trimmed by 2 bases and J by 1 base, leaving 11 bases between them. The germline gives CDR1 LNHNV, CDR2 YYDKDF (reference sequence). This CDR3 has 15 amino acids. CDR3 sequence reads: CATSRPFDGNYGYTF. The CDR3 DNA reads TGTGCCACCAGCAGACCTTTCGACGGTAACTATGGCTACACCTTC.

The rearrangement links TRBV13 to TRBJ2-5; tentatively, D is TRBD1 or TRBD2 (5 bases each). The CDR3 spans 15 residues. Trimming pared 0 bases from V and 7 bases from J, leaving 15 bases between. Germline V lookup: CDR1 PRHDT, CDR2 FYEKMQ (reference sequence). CDR3 amino acids: CASSLGGTPEGTQYF. The CDR3 DNA reads as TGTGCCAGCAGCTTAGGTGGGACCCCCGAGGGGACCCAGTACTTC.

This clone was found once. J is TRBJ1-1 and V is TRBV7-9; no definite D call. V was cut by 4 bases and J by 0 bases, with 21 bases left in between. The CDR3 is 18 amino acids. In germline, CDR1 is SEHNR, CDR2 FQNEAQ (reference sequence). The CDR3: CASSWLNRPPYLNTEAFF. The DNA for the CDR3 is TGTGCCAGCAGCTGGCTGAACAGACCGCCCTATTTGAACACTGAAGCTTTCTTT.

The CDR3 nucleotides read TGTGCCGCCAGCCAGATGGGGGTGGGACTGACCACCGGGGAGCTGTTTTTT. Translating it yields CAASQMGVGLTTGELFF. The chain links TRBV28 to TRBJ2-2; possible D gene TRBD2, 6 bases. Per the germline V gene, CDR1 is MDHEN and CDR2 is SYDVKM. V dropped 11 bases and J dropped 4 bases, with 26 bases sitting between them. The CDR3 is made up of 17 amino acids.

The chain has TRBV9 and TRBJ1-4, with D possibly matching TRBD1 (6 bases). Trimming left V 4 bases short and J 0 bases short, with 13 bases between. Germline V CDR1 and CDR2: SGDLS, YYNGEE. This CDR3 spans 16 amino acids. This CDR3 is CASSPRGGATNEKLFF. The CDR3 nucleotides read TGTGCCAGCAGCCCGAGAGGGGGTGCAACTAATGAAAAACTGTTTTTT.

The chain couples TRBV6-6 to TRBJ2-7, with a weak D call TRBD2 (6 bases). Germline CDR1 and CDR2: MNHNY and SVGAGI (reference sequence). The length of the CDR3 is 14 residues. Trimming removed 10 bases from V and 2 bases from J, with 18 bases in between. CDR3 protein: CATGGRDKPYEQYF. CDR3 DNA sequence: TGTGCCACAGGAGGGCGGGATAAACCCTACGAGCAGTACTTC.

The rearrangement joins TRBV5-4 to TRBJ2-1; D might be TRBD2 (5 bases). V was shortened by 0 bases and J by 10 bases, with 14 bases between the two germline ends. The CDR3 runs 14 residues. Germline CDR1 and CDR2: SGHNT and YYREEE (reference sequence). The DNA of the CDR3 is TGTGCCAGCAGCTTGGCCACACTAGATGGAGAGCAGTTCTTC. Translation: CASSLATLDGEQFF.

The CDR3 loop is CAIGIPGGNSGNTIYF. The CDR3 nucleotides are TGTGCCATCGGAATCCCAGGGGGAAACTCTGGAAACACCATATATTTT. The rearrangement links TRBV10-3 to TRBJ1-3; TRBD1 matches at 7 bases. CDR1 is ENHRY and CDR2 is SYGVKD in the germline V gene. Trimming cost V 8 bases and J 0 bases; bases outside gene matches: 10. The length of the CDR3 is 16 residues.

The chain uses TRBV10-3 and TRBJ2-7; D call uncertain. The CDR3 runs to 15 residues. V dropped 6 bases and J dropped 4 bases, with 19 bases sitting between them. The germline gives CDR1 ENHRY, CDR2 SYGVKD. CDR3 bases: TGTGCCATCAGAAATGTTCCGACCCGGTTGTACGAGCAGTACTTC. Encoded protein: CAIRNVPTRLYEQYF.

V gene TRBV5-1 combines with J gene TRBJ2-7; D unresolved. Germline V gene lookup returns CDR1 SGHRS and CDR2 YFSETQ. The CDR3 runs to 15 residues. V lost 0 bases, J lost 3 bases, and 13 bases lay in between. This CDR3 is CASSLGGAQRYEQYF. DNA of the CDR3: TGCGCCAGCAGCTTGGGAGGTGCCCAACGCTACGAGCAGTACTTC.

This sequence joins TRBV20-1 and TRBJ1-2; no clear D gene. Per germline, CDR1 DFQATT and CDR2 SNEGSKA (reference sequence). Trimming pared 3 bases from V and 5 bases from J, leaving 7 bases between. The CDR3 is 11 residues long. CDR3 loop: CSASVEYGYTF. In DNA form, the CDR3 reads TGCAGTGCTAGCGTGGAGTATGGCTACACCTTC.

The chain carries TRBV9 and TRBJ1-1; TRBD1 might be the D (5 bases). V dropped 4 bases and J dropped 3 bases, with 16 bases sitting between them. The length of the CDR3 is 15 residues. Germline CDR1 reads SGDLS; CDR2 reads YYNGEE. The CDR3 loop is CASSSGGVLDTEAFF. The CDR3 DNA is TGTGCCAGCAGCTCTGGAGGGGTATTGGACACTGAAGCTTTCTTT.

This rearrangement joins TRBV27 to TRBJ1-2; TRBD1 agrees at 9 bases. The CDR3 loop spans 15 amino acids. With 3 bases clipped from V and 4 bases from J, the junction kept 6 bases outside the gene matches. Germline V gene data show CDR1 as MNHEY and CDR2 as SMNVEV (reference sequence). CDR3 protein: CASSFRTGDGYGYTF. CDR3 bases: TGTGCCAGCAGTTTTAGGACAGGGGACGGCTATGGCTACACCTTC.

The CDR3 sequence: CASSPRGGAYTEAFF. The DNA of the CDR3 is TGTGCCAGCAGCCCAAGGGGGGGCGCGTACACTGAAGCTTTCTTT. V usage is TRBV9 and J usage is TRBJ1-1, with TRBD1 as a possible D gene (6 bases). The CDR3 totals 15 residues. V shed 4 bases and J shed 3 bases, with 16 bases lying between them. The germline V gene has CDR1 SGDLS and CDR2 YYNGEE.

The chain couples TRBV6-1 to TRBJ2-2, with TRBD2 identical over 7 bases. This CDR3 is 14 amino acids long. V shed 3 bases, J shed 7 bases, and the junction held 5 bases outside the gene matches. Germline V lookup: CDR1 MNHNS, CDR2 SASEGT. The CDR3 DNA reads as TGTGCCAGCAGTGAGTTAGCGGGCAGCGGGGAGCTGTTTTTT. Residues: CASSELAGSGELFF.

The V call is TRBV11-1, the J call TRBJ1-1; D is uncertain. This CDR3 spans 13 amino acids. Germline-derived CDR1 and CDR2 are SGHAT and FQDESV (reference sequence). Trimming took off 1 base at V and 1 base at J, with 4 bases between the two ends. DNA of the CDR3: TGTGCCAGCAGCTTAGGTGCGAACACTGAAGCTTTCTTT. It codes for CASSLGANTEAFF.

As regards this clone: The sample has other DNA sequences that encode this CDR3 too. The chain combines TRBV27 with TRBJ2-7, with TRBD1 matching over 11 bases. Germline CDR1 and CDR2: MNHEY and SMNVEV (reference sequence). V gave up 2 bases and J gave up 4 bases; unmatched junction bases: 1. The CDR3 is 14 residues long. The chain's CDR3 is CASSLGDRGYEQYF. The CDR3 DNA sequence: TGTGCCAGCAGTTTAGGGGACAGGGGGTACGAGCAGTACTTC.

For the CDR3, the DNA is TGTGCCAGTAGTATAAGGACAGGGGGACTTTATGGCTACACCTTC. Translated: CASSIRTGGLYGYTF. The chain couples TRBV19 to TRBJ1-2; the match to TRBD1 covers 10 bases. The CDR3 contains 15 residues. V dropped 2 bases and J dropped 5; count of bases not matched to a gene: 5. Per germline, CDR1 LNHDA and CDR2 SQIVND (reference sequence).

The CDR3 coding sequence is TGTGCCAGCAGCGTATTTTCGGGAGCAGGGGCCTACGAGCAGTACTTC. Its protein is CASSVFSGAGAYEQYF. The chain has TRBV9 and TRBJ2-7; perhaps D is TRBD1 or TRBD2 (6 bases each). The V and J ends lost 1 base and 2 bases respectively, with 16 bases between them. Germline V CDR1 and CDR2: SGDLS, YYNGEE. This CDR3 contains 16 residues.

The V gene is TRBV4-3, the J gene TRBJ2-5, with D possibly being TRBD1 or TRBD2 (5 bases each). The assigned J gene may be wrong: the sequence end matches TRBJ2-7 better. Germline V CDR1 and CDR2: LGHNA, YSLEER. The CDR3 contains 14 residues. CDR3 bases: TGCGCCAGCAGCCAAGGGGGGAGCTCCTACGAGCAGTACTTC. As protein: CASSQGGSSYEQYF.

This clone was detected only once. The CDR3 coding sequence is TGTGCCAGCAGCTTAGTTGGGGGCACCGGGGAGCTGTTTTTT. Translating it yields CASSLVGGTGELFF. The J gene is TRBJ2-2, the V gene TRBV7-9; D possibly uses TRBD1 or TRBD2 (5 bases each). V was clipped by 1 base and J by 4 bases, with 7 bases between them. Looked up from germline, CDR1 is SEHNR and CDR2 is FQNEAQ (reference sequence). This CDR3 comprises 14 residues.